What follows are 9 T cell receptor beta chains derived from one specimen sequenced in a study of CD8+CD57+ T cells in acquired aplastic anemia. Patients chosen for sequencing had shown CD8+CD57+ cell expansion by flow cytometry. Genomic DNA constituted the template upon which TCR beta VDJ and CDR3 profiling was performed. TCRdb independently ran MiXCR on the reads; one entry per CDR3 protein. This sample has 270,000 or so distinct CDR3 sequences, with about 80% found just once. The specimen sequenced was sorted CD4+, CD8+, or CD8+CD57+ T cells (not recorded which) from PBMCs. The receptors shown here come from a human donor with aplastic anemia.

In regard to this clonotype: Sequence at one end of the junction differs from germline and may be a read error. CDR3 sequence reads: CASSLQIRGNTEAFF. CDR3 nucleotides: TGTGCCAGCAGCTTACAAATAAGAGGGAACACCGAAGCTTTCTTT. The chain employs TRBV7-9 and TRBJ1-1; no clear D. Germline-derived CDR1 and CDR2 are SEHNR and FQNEAQ (reference sequence). The CDR3 length is 15 residues.

For this clonotype: Germline is not matched at one junction end, which may reflect a read error. This chain joins TRBV11-3 and TRBJ1-1; 8 bases are a match to TRBD1. There are 15 residues in the CDR3. The germline V gene encodes CDR1 SGHNT and CDR2 YENEEA. As DNA, the CDR3 is TGTGCCAGCAGCGAAGATCGGACAGGGAACACTGTAGCTTTGTTT. Protein sequence: CASSEDRTGNTVALF.

V gene TRBV7-2 combines with J gene TRBJ1-5; TRBD1 might be the D (5 bases). The ends were cut back, 4 bases at V and 13 bases at J, with 17 bases in the middle. The germline V gene encodes CDR1 SGHTA and CDR2 FQGNSA. The CDR3 spans 13 residues. CDR3 residues: CASSYTGAPDQHF. The CDR3 DNA reads TGTGCCAGCAGCTATACAGGAGCTCCCGATCAGCATTTT.

Of note for this clonotype: This may be a read error, as it is one base from a much larger clone. In DNA form, the CDR3 reads TGTGCCAGCAGCTGGGGTAGAGGGTCCTACAATGAGCAGTTCTTC. This encodes CASSWGRGSYNEQFF. The chain carries TRBV11-2 and TRBJ2-1, with a possible D match to TRBD2 (5 bases). Trimming pared 4 bases from V and 1 base from J, leaving 11 bases between. The CDR3 is 15 amino acids. Per the germline V gene, CDR1 is SGHAT and CDR2 is FQNNGV.

The V call is TRBV9, the J call TRBJ1-1; maybe TRBD1 (5 bases). CDR3 length: 15 residues. The germline V and J ends were trimmed by 0 bases and 12 bases, with 21 bases remaining between them. Germline V lookup: CDR1 SGDLS, CDR2 YYNGEE. As DNA, the CDR3 is TGTGCCAGCAGCGTAGGACTAGCGGACACAGATGAGCCTTTCTTT. Its translation: CASSVGLADTDEPFF. The variable domain in full, completed from reference TRBV9 and TRBJ1-1, reads DSGVTQTPKHLITATGQRVTLRCSPRSGDLSVYWYQQSLDQGLQFLIQYYNGEERAKGNILERFSAQQFPDLHSELNLSSLELGDSALYFCASSVGLADTDEPFFGQGTRLTVV.

The chain joins TRBV11-3 to TRBJ2-3, with 8 nucleotides matching TRBD2. CDR1 SGHNT and CDR2 YENEEA come from the germline V gene. Trimming at V came to 0 bases and at J to 9 bases, leaving 17 bases not matched to a gene. The CDR3 contains 18 residues. The CDR3 loop reads CASSLDLTERGILDTQYF. CDR3 nucleotide sequence: TGTGCCAGCAGCTTAGATCTGACAGAGCGGGGGATCCTCGACACGCAGTATTTT.

As for this clonotype: One junction end does not reproduce the germline sequence, and a read error may be involved. This chain uses TRBV24-1 with TRBJ2-1; D tentatively fits TRBD1 or TRBD2 (6 bases each). The germline V gene encodes CDR1 KGHDR and CDR2 SFDVKD. The length of the CDR3 is 13 residues. The CDR3 protein is CASSDKITGASFF. The CDR3 bases are TGTGCCAGCAGTGACAAAATTACGGGGGCGTCGTTCTTC.

Points on this clonotype: The junction departs from the called germline gene at one end, perhaps through a read error. In DNA form, the CDR3 reads TGTGCCAGCAGTATAGAGGTGAGATCCTACAATGAGGCGTTCTTC. It is translated as CASSIEVRSYNEAFF. The chain joins TRBV19 to TRBJ1-1; D not resolved. CDR3 length: 15 residues. The germline CDR1 and CDR2 sequences are LNHDA and SQIVND (reference sequence). Filled out from reference TRBV19 and TRBJ1-1, the complete variable domain reads DGGITQSPKYLFRKEGQNVTLSCEQNLNHDAMYWYRQDPGQGLRLIYYSQIVNDFQKGDIAEGYSVSREKKESFPLTVTSAQKNPTAFYLCASSIEVRSYNEAFFGQGTRLTVV.

The chain couples TRBV7-2 to TRBJ1-1, with D perhaps matching TRBD1 (6 bases). V lost 8 bases, J lost 6 bases, and 22 bases lay in between. The CDR3 consists of 15 residues. Germline assignment: CDR1 SGHTA and CDR2 FQGNSA. CDR3 in amino acids: CASGYGGTGTPEAFF. DNA of the CDR3: TGTGCCAGCGGCTACGGTGGCACAGGGACCCCTGAAGCTTTCTTT. The complete variable domain, with remaining parts taken from reference TRBV7-2 and TRBJ1-1, reads GAGVSQSPSNKVTEKGKDVELRCDPISGHTALYWYRQSLGQGLEFLIYFQGNSAPDKSGLPSDRFSAERTGGSVSTLTIQRTQQEDSAVYLCASGYGGTGTPEAFFGQGTRLTVV.